One sample yielded the 4 T cell receptor beta chains listed below, sequenced in a study of Ad26.COV2.S vaccination and SARS-CoV-2 variants. Here immunoSEQ multiplex PCR was the method, and the copy in TCRdb shows in-frame clones only, minus some. The repertoire holds approximately 400,000 clones, with 83% as singletons. Treatment here: approximately 18 received Ad26.COV2.S at low or high dose, single or two shots; roughly five received placebo; per-sample allocation not given. All samples were drawn on day 63, counting from the first vaccine or placebo injection. Sequencing was performed on peripheral blood, taken in a trial of Ad26.COV2.S vaccine versus placebo. These receptors all come from a person between 18 and 59 years old who received the Ad26.COV2.S COVID-19 vaccine or a placebo.

The chain recombines TRBV11-2 with TRBJ2-1; D perhaps matches TRBD1 (5 bases). Trimming cost V 0 bases and J 10 bases, with 10 bases left between them. Looked up from germline, CDR1 is SGHAT and CDR2 is FQNNGV. The CDR3 has 13 amino acids. The CDR3 loop is CASSLETVVEQFF. The CDR3 DNA follows: TGTGCCAGCAGCTTAGAGACAGTCGTCGAGCAGTTCTTC.

The V call is TRBV18, the J call TRBJ1-1; D gene ambiguous. Trimming shortened V by 0 bases and J by 1 base, and 6 bases separated the two germline ends. The germline CDR1 and CDR2 sequences are KGHSH and LQKENI. The CDR3 is 14 residues long. The CDR3 loop reads CASSPPGRNTEAFF. CDR3 in DNA: TGTGCCAGCTCACCACCTGGGAGGAACACTGAAGCTTTCTTT.

The sample holds one count of this clone. This chain uses TRBV20-1 with TRBJ2-7; D is unclear. V shed 6 bases and J shed 6 bases, with 12 bases lying between them. The germline CDR1 and CDR2 sequences are DFQATT and SNEGSKA (reference sequence). The CDR3 covers 11 residues. CDR3 sequence reads: CSATFLGEQYF. CDR3 in DNA: TGCAGTGCCACCTTTTTGGGCGAGCAGTACTTC.

The rearrangement joins TRBV24-1 to TRBJ1-5; possibly TRBD1 for D (5 bases). Trimming shortened V by 6 bases and J by 4 bases, and 15 bases separated the two germline ends. Per germline, CDR1 KGHDR and CDR2 SFDVKD. This CDR3 contains 15 residues. CDR3 DNA sequence: TGTGCCACCAGTCAAGGGACCGCCGGAAATCAGCCCCAGCATTTT. This gives the protein CATSQGTAGNQPQHF.